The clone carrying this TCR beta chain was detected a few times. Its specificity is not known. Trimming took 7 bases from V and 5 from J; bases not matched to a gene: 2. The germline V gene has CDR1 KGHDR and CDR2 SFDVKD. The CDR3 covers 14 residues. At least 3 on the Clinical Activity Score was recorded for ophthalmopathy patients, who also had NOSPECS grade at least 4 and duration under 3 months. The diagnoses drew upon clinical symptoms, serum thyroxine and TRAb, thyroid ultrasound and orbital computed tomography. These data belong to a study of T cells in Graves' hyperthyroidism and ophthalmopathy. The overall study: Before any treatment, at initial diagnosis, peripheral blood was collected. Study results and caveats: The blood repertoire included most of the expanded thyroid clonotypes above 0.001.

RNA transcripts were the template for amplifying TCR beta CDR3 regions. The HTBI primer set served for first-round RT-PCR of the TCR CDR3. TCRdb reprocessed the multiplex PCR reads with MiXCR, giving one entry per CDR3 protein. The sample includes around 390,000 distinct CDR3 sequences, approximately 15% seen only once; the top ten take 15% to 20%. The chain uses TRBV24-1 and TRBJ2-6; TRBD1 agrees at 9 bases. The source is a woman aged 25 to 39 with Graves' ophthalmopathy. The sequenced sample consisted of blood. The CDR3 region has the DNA TGTGCCACCAGGGACAGGGGTCGGGCCAACGTCCTGACTTTC. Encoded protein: CATRDRGRANVLTF.